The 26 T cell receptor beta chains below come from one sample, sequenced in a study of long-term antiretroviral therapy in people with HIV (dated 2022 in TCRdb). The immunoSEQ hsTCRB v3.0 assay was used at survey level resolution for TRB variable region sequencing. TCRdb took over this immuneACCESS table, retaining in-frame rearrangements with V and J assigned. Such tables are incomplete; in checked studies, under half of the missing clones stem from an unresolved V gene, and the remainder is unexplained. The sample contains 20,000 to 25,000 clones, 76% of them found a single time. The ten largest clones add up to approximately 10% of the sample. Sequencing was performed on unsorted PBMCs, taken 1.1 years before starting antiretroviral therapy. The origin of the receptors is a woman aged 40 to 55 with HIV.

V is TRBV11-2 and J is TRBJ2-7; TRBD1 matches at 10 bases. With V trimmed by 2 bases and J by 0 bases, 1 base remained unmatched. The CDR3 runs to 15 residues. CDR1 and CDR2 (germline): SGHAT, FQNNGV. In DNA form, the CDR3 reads TGTGCCAGCAGCTTACGGACAGGGGGCTCCTACGAGCAGTACTTC. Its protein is CASSLRTGGSYEQYF.

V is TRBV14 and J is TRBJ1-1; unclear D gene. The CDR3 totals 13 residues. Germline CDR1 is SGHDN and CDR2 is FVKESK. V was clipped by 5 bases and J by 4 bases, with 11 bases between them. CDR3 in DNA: TGTGCCAGCAGCATTCAAGCTTTCACTGAAGCTTTCTTT. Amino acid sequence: CASSIQAFTEAFF.

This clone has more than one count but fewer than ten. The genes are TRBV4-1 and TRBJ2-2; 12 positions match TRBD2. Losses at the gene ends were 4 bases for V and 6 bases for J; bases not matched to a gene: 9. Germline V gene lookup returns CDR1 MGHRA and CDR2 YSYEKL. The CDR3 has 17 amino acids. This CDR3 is CASSLRGLAGGSGELFF. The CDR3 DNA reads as TGCGCCAGCAGCCTCAGGGGCCTAGCGGGAGGGTCCGGGGAGCTGTTTTTT.

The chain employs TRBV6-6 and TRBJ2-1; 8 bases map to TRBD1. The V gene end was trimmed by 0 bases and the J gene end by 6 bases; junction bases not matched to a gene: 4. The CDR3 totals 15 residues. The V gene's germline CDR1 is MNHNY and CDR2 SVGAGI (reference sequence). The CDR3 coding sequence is TGTGCCAGCAGTTACTCACCTACAGGGGGCAATGAGCAGTTCTTC. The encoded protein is CASSYSPTGGNEQFF.

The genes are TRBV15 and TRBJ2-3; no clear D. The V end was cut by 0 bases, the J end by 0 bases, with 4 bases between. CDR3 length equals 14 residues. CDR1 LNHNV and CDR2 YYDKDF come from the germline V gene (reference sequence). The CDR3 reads CATSRDPSTDTQYF. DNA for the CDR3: TGTGCCACCAGCAGAGATCCAAGCACAGATACGCAGTATTTT.

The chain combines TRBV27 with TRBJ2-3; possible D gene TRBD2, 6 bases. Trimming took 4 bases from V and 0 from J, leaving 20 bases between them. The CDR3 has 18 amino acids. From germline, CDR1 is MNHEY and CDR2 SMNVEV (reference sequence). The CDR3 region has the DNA TGTGCCAGCAGTTCTATAGCACTAGCTGAAACTAGCACAGATACGCAGTATTTT. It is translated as CASSSIALAETSTDTQYF.

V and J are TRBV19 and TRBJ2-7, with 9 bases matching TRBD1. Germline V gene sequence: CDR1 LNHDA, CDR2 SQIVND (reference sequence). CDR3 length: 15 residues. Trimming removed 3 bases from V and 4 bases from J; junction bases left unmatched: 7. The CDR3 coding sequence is TGTGCCAGTAGTATTGATGGGACAGGGTTGTACGAGCAGTACTTC. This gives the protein CASSIDGTGLYEQYF.

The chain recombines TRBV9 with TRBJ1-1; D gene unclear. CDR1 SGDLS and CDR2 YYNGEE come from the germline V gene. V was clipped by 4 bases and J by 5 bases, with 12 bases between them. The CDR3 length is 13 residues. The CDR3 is CASSPIAGTEAFF. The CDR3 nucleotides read TGTGCCAGCAGCCCTATTGCCGGTACTGAAGCTTTCTTT.

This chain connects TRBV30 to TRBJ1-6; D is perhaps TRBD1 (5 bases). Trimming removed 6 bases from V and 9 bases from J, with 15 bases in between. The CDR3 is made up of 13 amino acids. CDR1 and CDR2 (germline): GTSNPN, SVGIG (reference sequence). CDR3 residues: CACTRGFSSPLHF. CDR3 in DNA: TGTGCCTGCACGCGGGGCTTTAGTTCACCCCTCCACTTT.

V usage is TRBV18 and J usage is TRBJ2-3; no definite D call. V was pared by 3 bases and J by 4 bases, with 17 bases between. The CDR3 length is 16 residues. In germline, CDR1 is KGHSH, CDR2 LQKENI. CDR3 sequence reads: CASSPNIEWAADTQYF. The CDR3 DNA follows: TGTGCCAGCTCACCTAATATTGAATGGGCGGCAGATACGCAGTATTTT. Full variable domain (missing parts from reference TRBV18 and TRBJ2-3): NAGVMQNPRHLVRRRGQEARLRCSPMKGHSHVYWYRQLPEEGLKFMVYLQKENIIDESGMPKERFSAEFPKEGPSILRIQQVVRGDSAAYFCASSPNIEWAADTQYFGPGTRLTVL.

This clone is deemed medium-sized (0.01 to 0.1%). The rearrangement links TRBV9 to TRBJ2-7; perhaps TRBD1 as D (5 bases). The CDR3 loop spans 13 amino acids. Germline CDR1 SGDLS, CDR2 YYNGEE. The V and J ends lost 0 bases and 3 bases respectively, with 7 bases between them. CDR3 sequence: CASSVEDNYEQYF. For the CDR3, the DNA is TGTGCCAGCAGCGTAGAGGACAACTACGAGCAGTACTTC.

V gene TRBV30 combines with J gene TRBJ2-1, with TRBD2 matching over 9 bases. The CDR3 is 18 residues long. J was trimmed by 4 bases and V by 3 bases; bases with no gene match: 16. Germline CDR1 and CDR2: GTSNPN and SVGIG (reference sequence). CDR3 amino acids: CAWRGWSSSGGTYNEQFF. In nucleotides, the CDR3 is TGTGCCTGGAGGGGGTGGTCGAGTAGCGGGGGTACATACAATGAGCAGTTCTTC. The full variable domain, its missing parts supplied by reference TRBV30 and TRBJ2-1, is SQTIHQWPATLVQPVGSPLSLECTVEGTSNPNLYWYRQAAGRGLQLLFYSVGIGQISSEVPQNLSASRPQDRQFILSSKKLLLSDSGFYLCAWRGWSSSGGTYNEQFFGPGTRLTVL.

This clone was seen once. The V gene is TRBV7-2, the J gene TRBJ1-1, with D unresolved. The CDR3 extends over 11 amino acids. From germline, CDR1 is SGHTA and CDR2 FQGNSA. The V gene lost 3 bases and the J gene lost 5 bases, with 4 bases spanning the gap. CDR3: CASSLGTEAFF. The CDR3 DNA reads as TGTGCCAGCAGCTTGGGAACTGAAGCTTTCTTT.

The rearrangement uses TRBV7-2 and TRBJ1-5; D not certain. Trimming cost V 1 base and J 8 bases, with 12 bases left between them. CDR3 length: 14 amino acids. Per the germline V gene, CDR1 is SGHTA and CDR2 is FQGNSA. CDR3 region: CASSLDPGVEPQHF. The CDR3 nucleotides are TGTGCCAGCAGCTTAGACCCGGGCGTGGAGCCCCAGCATTTT.

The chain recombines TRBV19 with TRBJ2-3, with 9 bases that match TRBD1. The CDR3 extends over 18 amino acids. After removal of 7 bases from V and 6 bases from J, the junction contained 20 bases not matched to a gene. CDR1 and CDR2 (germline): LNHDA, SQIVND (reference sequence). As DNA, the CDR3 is TGTGCCAGTACGGGATATTCCGGGACAGGGACTTCGGGGGATACGCAGTATTTT. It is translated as CASTGYSGTGTSGDTQYF.

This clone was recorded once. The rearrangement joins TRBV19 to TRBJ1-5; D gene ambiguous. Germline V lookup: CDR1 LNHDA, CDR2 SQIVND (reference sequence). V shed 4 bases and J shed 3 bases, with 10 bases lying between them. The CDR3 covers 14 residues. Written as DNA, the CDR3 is TGTGCCAGTAGTACCGACGGCTACAATCAGCCCCAGCATTTT. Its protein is CASSTDGYNQPQHF.

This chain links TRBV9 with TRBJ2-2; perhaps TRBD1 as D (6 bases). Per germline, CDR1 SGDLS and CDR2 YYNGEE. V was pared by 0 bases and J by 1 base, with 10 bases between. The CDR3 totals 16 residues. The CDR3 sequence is CASSVGGTLNTGELFF. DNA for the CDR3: TGTGCCAGCAGCGTAGGAGGGACATTGAACACCGGGGAGCTGTTTTTT.

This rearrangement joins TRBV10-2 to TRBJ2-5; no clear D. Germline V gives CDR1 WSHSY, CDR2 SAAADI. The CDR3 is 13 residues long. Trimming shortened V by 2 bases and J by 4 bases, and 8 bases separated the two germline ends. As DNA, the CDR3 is TGCGCCAGCAGTGAGCTCCACGGAGAGACCCAGTACTTC. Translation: CASSELHGETQYF.

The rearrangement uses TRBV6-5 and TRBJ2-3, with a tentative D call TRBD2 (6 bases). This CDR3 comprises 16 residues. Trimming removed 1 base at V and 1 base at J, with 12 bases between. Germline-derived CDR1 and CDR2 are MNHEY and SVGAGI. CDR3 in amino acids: CASSYWRGIGTDTQYF. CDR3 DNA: TGTGCCAGCAGTTACTGGCGCGGGATCGGCACAGATACGCAGTATTTT.

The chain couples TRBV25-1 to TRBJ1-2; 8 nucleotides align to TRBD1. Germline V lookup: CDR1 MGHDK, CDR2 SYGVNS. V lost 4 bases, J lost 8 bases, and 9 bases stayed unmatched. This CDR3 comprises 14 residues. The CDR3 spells CASSGPRQGNGYTF. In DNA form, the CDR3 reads TGTGCCAGCAGTGGTCCCCGACAGGGGAACGGCTACACCTTC.

The CDR3 DNA reads TGTGCCAGCAGCCTAGGGACAGGGGGCGATGCAGCTTTCTTT. Translating it yields CASSLGTGGDAAFF. This chain connects TRBV7-9 to TRBJ1-1; 12 positions match TRBD1. The CDR3 runs to 14 residues. Trimming cost V 5 bases and J 10 bases; bases outside gene matches: 8. Germline loops: CDR1 SEHNR, CDR2 FQNEAQ (reference sequence). Based on the CDR3 plus reference TRBV7-9 and TRBJ1-1, the full variable domain is DTGVSQNPRHKITKRGQNVTFRCDPISEHNRLYWYRQTLGQGPEFLTYFQNEAQLEKSRLLSDRFSAERPKGSFSTLEIQRTEQGDSAMYLCASSLGTGGDAAFFGQGTRLTVV.

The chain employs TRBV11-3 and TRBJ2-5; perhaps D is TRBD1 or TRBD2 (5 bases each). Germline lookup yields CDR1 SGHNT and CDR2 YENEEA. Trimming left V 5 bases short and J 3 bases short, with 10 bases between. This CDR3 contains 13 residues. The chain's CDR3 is CASSRGREETQYF. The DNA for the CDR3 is TGTGCCAGCAGCAGGGGACGAGAAGAGACCCAGTACTTC. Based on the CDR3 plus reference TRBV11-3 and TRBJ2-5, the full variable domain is EAGVVQSPRYKIIEKKQPVAFWCNPISGHNTLYWYLQNLGQGPELLIRYENEEAVDDSQLPKDRFSAERLKGVDSTLKIQPAELGDSAVYLCASSRGREETQYFGPGTRLLVL.

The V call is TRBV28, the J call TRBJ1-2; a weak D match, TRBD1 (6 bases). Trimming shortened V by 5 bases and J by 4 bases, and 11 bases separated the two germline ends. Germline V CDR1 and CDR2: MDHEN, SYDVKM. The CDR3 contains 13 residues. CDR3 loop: CASSAGVGYGYTF. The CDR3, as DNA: TGTGCCAGCAGTGCAGGGGTAGGCTATGGCTACACCTTC.

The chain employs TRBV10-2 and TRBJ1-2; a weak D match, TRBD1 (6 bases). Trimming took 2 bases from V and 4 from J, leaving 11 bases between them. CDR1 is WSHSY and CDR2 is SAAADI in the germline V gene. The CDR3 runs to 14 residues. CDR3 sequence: CASSEPGQPYGYTF. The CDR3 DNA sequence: TGCGCCAGCAGTGAGCCTGGACAGCCCTATGGCTACACCTTC.

The CDR3 DNA sequence: TGCGCCAGCAGCCAAGGGGTGGGGGCGGCCTACAATGAGCAGTTCTTC. It encodes CASSQGVGAAYNEQFF. This chain links TRBV4-1 with TRBJ2-1; D might be TRBD1 (6 bases). V was clipped by 1 base and J by 2 bases, with 12 bases between them. Per germline, CDR1 MGHRA and CDR2 YSYEKL. The CDR3 has 16 residues.

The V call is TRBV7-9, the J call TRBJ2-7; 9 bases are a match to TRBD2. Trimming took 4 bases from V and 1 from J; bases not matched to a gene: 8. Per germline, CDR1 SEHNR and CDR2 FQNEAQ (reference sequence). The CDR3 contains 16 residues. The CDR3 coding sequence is TGTGCCAGCAGCTCATTCATAGCGGGGGCTTCCTACGAGCAGTACTTC. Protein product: CASSSFIAGASYEQYF. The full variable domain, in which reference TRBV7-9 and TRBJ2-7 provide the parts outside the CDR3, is DTGVSQNPRHKITKRGQNVTFRCDPISEHNRLYWYRQTLGQGPEFLTYFQNEAQLEKSRLLSDRFSAERPKGSFSTLEIQRTEQGDSAMYLCASSSFIAGASYEQYFGPGTRLTVT.